The subject of this entry is one T cell receptor (beta chain). Its antigen remains unidentified. Sequence at one end of the junction differs from germline and may be a read error. This specimen belongs to a study of glioma-infiltrating T cells. Overall study findings and caveats: Only very few CDR3 sequences appeared in both tissue and blood. Gliomas, especially low-grade, showed above-expected tissue-blood divergence; non-neoplastic patients showed below.

From germline, CDR1 is DFQATT and CDR2 SNEGSKA (reference sequence). This CDR3 contains 14 residues. Amplification of TCR alpha and beta CDR3 regions from RNA used iRepertoire nested multiplex PCR. One-step reverse transcription and amplification started from about 100-400 ng of tissue mRNA or PBMC total RNA. In TCRdb, the multiplex PCR reads were re-called with MiXCR into one record per CDR3 protein. This table holds approximately 190,000 distinct CDR3 sequences, around 30% found once. Source material: glioma tissue, nonneoplastic brain tissue, or PBMCs (not recorded which). The chain is built from TRBV20-1 and TRBJ2-3; 7 nucleotides match TRBD1. The TCR sequence derives from a human donor with low-grade glioma or glioblastoma, undergoing nonglioma brain surgery, or in good health (not recorded which). The CDR3 region is CSAPCPLGTDTHYF. In DNA, the CDR3 is TGCAGTGCTCCATGCCCCCTTGGGACAGATACGCATTATTTT.